The entry below describes one T cell receptor (beta chain). Its matching antigen is unknown. These data are taken from a study of T cell repertoires in cytomegalovirus infection. Study information: Peptides in the study included HLA-C-restricted and HLA-B-restricted CMV epitopes. In public TCR beta signatures, there were indications of both CMV infection and matching HLA type.

In TCRdb, the reads were re-called with MiXCR into one record per CDR3 protein. The data contain about 830,000 distinct CDR3 sequences, about 33% of them singletons. Overall study findings and caveats: Predominance within the ex vivo response was attributable to HLA-C-restricted CMV-specific TCR beta clonotypes. Pooled public TCR beta family frequency picked out CMV carriers with the relevant HLA.

The sequencing used cultured CD8+ T cells from PBMCs, collected from culture after CMV antigen stimulation. This TCR was recovered from a human donor in good health (CMV status not recorded). Some clones in this sample may be carry-over from other donors' samples.

The DNA of the CDR3 is TGTGCCAGCAGTCAACAGGGGGGAAATGGCGGCTACACCTTC. As protein: CASSQQGGNGGYTF. The chain has TRBV27 and TRBJ1-2, with TRBD1 identical over 8 bases. The V gene's germline CDR1 is MNHEY and CDR2 SMNVEV (reference sequence). The CDR3 contains 14 residues. V lost 5 bases and J lost 8; bases outside the gene matches: 10.